The 4 T cell receptor beta chains given below trace back to one sample, sequenced in a study of identical twins. One entry per CDR3 protein results from TCRdb running MiXCR on the 5' RACE reads. The data contain 1.5 million to 2 million distinct CDR3 sequences, under 35% of them singletons. The sequenced sample consisted of cord blood. These receptors all come from a newborn girl in good health.

This clonotype was seen many times. The CDR3 sequence: CASGGYYEQYF. The CDR3 coding sequence is TGTGCCAGCGGCGGCTACTACGAGCAGTACTTC. This rearrangement joins TRBV10-3 to TRBJ2-7, with D hard to call. The V end lost 10 bases, the J end lost 3 bases, and 10 bases lay between the germline ends. The CDR3 spans 11 residues. Germline lookup yields CDR1 ENHRY and CDR2 SYGVKD.

The V and J genes are TRBV7-2 and TRBJ1-1; 7 nucleotides agree with TRBD1. Trimming took 2 bases from V and 1 from J; bases not matched to a gene: 7. Germline V CDR1 and CDR2: SGHTA, FQGNSA. The CDR3 has 16 amino acids. The CDR3 here is CASSLPGGGTNTEAFF. The CDR3 region has the DNA TGTGCCAGCAGCTTACCAGGGGGTGGGACGAACACTGAAGCTTTCTTT.

A remark on this clonotype: Relative to the germline gene, one junction end is altered; a read error may explain this. The rearrangement uses TRBV6-2 or TRBV6-3 and TRBJ2-1, with unresolved D. There are 11 residues in the CDR3. Germline V gives CDR1 MNHEY, CDR2 SVGEGT. Here the CDR3 DNA reads TGTGCCAGCAGTTATCTGTATGAGCGGTTCTTC. Translation gives CASSYLYERFF.

This clonotype has only a few counts. The chain uses TRBV4-1 and TRBJ2-5, with a weak D call TRBD1 (5 bases). This CDR3 has 16 residues. The V gene's germline CDR1 is MGHRA and CDR2 YSYEKL. V was cut by 2 bases and J by 5 bases, with 18 bases left in between. CDR3 residues: CASSQSPSRAPETQYF. DNA for the CDR3: TGCGCCAGCAGCCAAAGCCCTTCCAGGGCCCCGGAGACCCAGTACTTC.